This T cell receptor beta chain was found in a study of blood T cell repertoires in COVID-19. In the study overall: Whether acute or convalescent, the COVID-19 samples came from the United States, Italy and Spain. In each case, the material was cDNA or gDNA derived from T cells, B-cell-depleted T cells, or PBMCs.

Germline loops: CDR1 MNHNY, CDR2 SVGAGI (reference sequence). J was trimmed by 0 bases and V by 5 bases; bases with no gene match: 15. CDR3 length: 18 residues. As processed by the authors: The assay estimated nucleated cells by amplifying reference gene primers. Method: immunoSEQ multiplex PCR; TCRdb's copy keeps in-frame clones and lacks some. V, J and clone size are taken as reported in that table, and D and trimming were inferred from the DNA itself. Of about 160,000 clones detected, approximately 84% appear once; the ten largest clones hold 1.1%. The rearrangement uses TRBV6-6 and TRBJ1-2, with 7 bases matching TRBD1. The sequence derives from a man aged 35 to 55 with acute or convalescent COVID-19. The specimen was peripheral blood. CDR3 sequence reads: CASSPLNRGPATNYGYTF. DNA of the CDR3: TGTGCCAGCAGTCCTTTAAACAGGGGCCCTGCTACTAACTATGGCTACACCTTC.